This T cell receptor (beta chain) was documented in a study of Graves' ophthalmopathy and Graves' hyperthyroidism. The study, taken as a whole, reports: The model achieved 55% to 71% sensitivity and roughly 79% specificity for ophthalmopathy progression.

The CDR3 spans 15 residues. V was pared by 4 bases and J by 2 bases, with 8 bases of the junction left unmatched. CDR1 and CDR2 (germline): SQVTM, ANQGSEA. Amplifying from RNA transcripts, the study obtained TCR beta CDR3 regions. In the first round, RT-PCR was carried out with HTBI primers, and a multiplex PCR formed the second round. TCRdb itself ran the multiplex PCR reads through MiXCR, one entry per CDR3 protein. The repertoire includes 900,000 to 1,200,000 distinct CDR3 sequences, about 36% of them detected once, and over 8.5% sits in the top ten. Orbital computed tomography, thyroid ultrasound, TRAb, serum thyroxine and clinical symptoms formed the basis of diagnosis. This clonotype was seen many times. Its antigen remains unknown.

The sample comprised peripheral blood or thyroid tissue (not recorded which). The TCR sequence derives from an adult man with Graves' hyperthyroidism. The chain has TRBV29-1 and TRBJ2-7; 10 bases align to TRBD1. CDR3 DNA: TGCAGCGTTGGAAACACGGGACAGGGGACCTACGAGCAGTACTTC. This encodes CSVGNTGQGTYEQYF.